Listed below are T cell receptor beta chains from one sample, sequenced in a study of Tregs in tolerant kidney transplant recipients. Some clones are missing from TCRdb's copy, which holds only in-frame ones; the method was immunoSEQ multiplex PCR. Of some 70,000 clones listed, approximately 91% are singletons. Here the sequenced sample was CD4+ T cells from blood, taken before the transplant. The receptors were gathered from a human donor who received a combined kidney and bone marrow transplant. Both conserved end residues are part of each CDR3. The D gene is left open where the match is weak. Clone size is given for some rows only: seen once, a few or many times, or a class if the clone is expanded.

J gene,V gene,D gene,clone size,CDR3 protein,CDR3 DNA
TRBJ2-3,TRBV7-3,NA,NA,CASSLRQEKGTQYF,TGTGCCAGCAGCTTAAGACAGGAAAAGGGTACGCAGTATTTT
TRBJ1-1,TRBV19,NA,NA,CASSGLLQNTEAFF,TGTGCCAGTAGTGGTCTACTCCAGAACACTGAAGCTTTCTTT
TRBJ2-7,TRBV14,NA,NA,CASSHLRVYEQYF,TGTGCCAGCAGCCATCTCAGGGTGTACGAGCAGTACTTC
TRBJ1-5,TRBV9,TRBD1,NA,CASSTGQGYGQPQHF,TGTGCCAGCAGCACCGGACAGGGGTACGGTCAGCCCCAGCATTTT
TRBJ1-4,TRBV30,NA,NA,CAWSAGEKLFF,TGTGCCTGGAGTGCCGGGGAAAAACTGTTTTTT
TRBJ2-5,TRBV19,TRBD2,NA,CASSPSGTSGSTLETQYF,TGTGCCAGTAGTCCCTCGGGGACTAGCGGGAGTACTTTAGAGACCCAGTACTTC
TRBJ2-7,TRBV4-2,TRBD2,NA,CASSQAPGLAGGGIYEQYF,TGTGCCAGCAGCCAAGCCCCGGGACTAGCGGGAGGGGGGATATACGAGCAGTACTTC
TRBJ1-4,TRBV28,TRBD1,NA,CASQGGQGGEEKLFF,TGTGCCAGTCAAGGGGGACAGGGAGGGGAGGAAAAACTGTTTTTT
TRBJ1-1,TRBV6-5,NA,NA,CASKRAQGTEAFF,TGTGCCAGCAAGAGAGCCCAGGGGACTGAAGCTTTCTTT
TRBJ2-4,TRBV27,NA,NA,CASSLSLMGAKNIQYF,TGTGCCAGCAGTTTATCCCTCATGGGCGCCAAAAACATTCAGTACTTC
TRBJ1-2,TRBV7-2,TRBD1,once,CASSLGGTGGGRGYGYTF,TGTGCCAGCAGCTTAGGGGGGACAGGGGGCGGTCGGGGTTATGGCTACACCTTC
TRBJ1-3,TRBV6-1,TRBD1,once,CASSEPGGVGNTIYF,TGTGCCAGCAGTGAACCAGGGGGCGTTGGAAACACCATATATTTT
TRBJ2-3,TRBV19,NA,NA,CASSPLETLDTQYF,TGTGCCAGTTCCCCCCTAGAGACCCTGGATACGCAGTATTTT
TRBJ2-3,TRBV30,TRBD2,NA,CAWSRTSGGTDTQYF,TGTGCCTGGAGCCGGACTAGCGGGGGCACAGATACGCAGTATTTT
TRBJ2-7,TRBV7-8,NA,once,CASSFRTRPYEQYF,TGTGCCAGCAGCTTCCGGACAAGGCCCTACGAGCAGTACTTC
TRBJ2-1,TRBV7-2,TRBD1,NA,CASSLTGTGGGEQFF,TGTGCCAGCAGCTTAACCGGGACAGGGGGGGGTGAGCAGTTCTTC
TRBJ2-7,TRBV5-6,TRBD2,NA,CASSPPWSSGRERYEQYF,TGTGCCAGCAGCCCCCCCTGGAGTAGCGGGAGGGAAAGGTACGAGCAGTACTTC
TRBJ2-2,TRBV5-6,NA,once,CASSLGLVTGELFF,TGTGCCAGCAGCTTGGGACTCGTAACCGGGGAGCTGTTTTTT
TRBJ2-5,TRBV27,TRBD2,NA,CASSWRASGKLQETQYF,TGTGCCAGCAGTTGGAGGGCTAGCGGGAAACTTCAAGAGACCCAGTACTTC
TRBJ2-1,TRBV9,NA,NA,CASSPRGVDEQFF,TGTGCCAGCAGTCCTAGGGGTGTCGATGAGCAGTTCTTC
TRBJ2-7,TRBV6-5,TRBD2,NA,CASTITSGPYEQYF,TGTGCCAGCACTATCACTAGCGGACCTTACGAGCAGTACTTC
TRBJ2-2,TRBV9,TRBD2,NA,CASSPTSGRSTGELFF,TGTGCCAGCAGCCCGACTAGCGGGAGGAGCACCGGGGAGCTGTTTTTT
TRBJ2-3,TRBV11-1,TRBD2,NA,CASSLAAGGPTDTQYF,TGTGCCAGCAGCTTAGCTGCGGGAGGGCCGACAGATACGCAGTATTTT
TRBJ1-2,TRBV9,TRBD1,NA,CASSSSPRGNYGYTF,TGTGCCAGCAGCTCATCCCCCAGGGGGAACTATGGCTACACCTTC
TRBJ1-5,TRBV18,TRBD1,NA,CASCGTGDQPQHF,TGTGCCAGCTGCGGGACAGGGGATCAGCCCCAGCATTTT
TRBJ2-7,TRBV28,TRBD2,NA,CASKLIGLAGTYEQYF,TGTGCCAGCAAACTTATCGGACTAGCGGGAACCTACGAGCAGTACTTC
TRBJ2-6,TRBV5-1,TRBD1,NA,CASSWTTGATTGANVLTF,TGCGCCAGCAGCTGGACCACAGGGGCAACCACCGGGGCCAACGTCCTGACTTTC
TRBJ2-3,TRBV5-1,TRBD2,NA,CASSPGERLAVADTQYF,TGCGCCAGCAGCCCGGGCGAAAGACTAGCGGTCGCAGATACGCAGTATTTT